In its sample, the clone carrying this T cell receptor (beta chain) was seen a few times. What it recognizes is unknown. The data derive from a study of human T cells and chemical hapten exposure. The overall study: Readings were taken at 6 days from patch tests that had applied 0.01% DPC to the upper back. Patients having alopecia areata, totalis or universalis were mostly female.

Study conclusions and caveats: PT1 expanded TCR counts and patch test score were linked, and their correlation was positive.

Original processing methods: Counting gave a median of roughly 97,000 TCRs per sample, with values ranging from about 23,224 to 700,000. TCRdb passed the RACE reads through MiXCR, listing each CDR3 protein once. The V and J calls and clone size come from TCRdb's table, not from the authors' own analysis. The table shows about 73,000 distinct CDR3 sequences, with around 7.9% occurring only once. Time point of the sample: patch test 2, 6 weeks after DPC sensitization. Indicated treatment: therapeutic diphenylcyclopropenone sensitization with weekly scalp DPC. The source of this sequence is a woman in her fifties or sixties with alopecia areata. Some clones in this sample may be carry-over from other donors' samples. The sample in question was whole blood, obtained in connection with sensitization to the hapten diphenylcyclopropenone (DPC).

The CDR3 sequence is CASSLMGDTQYF. The CDR3, as DNA: TGTGCCAGCAGCTTAATGGGAGATACGCAGTATTTT. The chain employs TRBV7-3 and TRBJ2-3, with D unclear. Germline CDR1 is SGHTA and CDR2 is FQGTGA. Trimming left V 1 base short and J 5 bases short, with 4 bases between. CDR3 length equals 12 residues.